Listed below are T cell receptor beta chains from one sample, sequenced in a study of shared clonotypes between healthy human individuals. Using immunoSEQ multiplex PCR, the repertoire was profiled, and TCRdb retains in-frame clones only, with some absent. The table shows approximately 2.5 million clones, with 90% to 95% occurring only once. Sequenced input: naive CD4+ T cells sorted from blood. All receptors come from a man between 18 and 29 years old in good health. Both conserved end residues are part of each CDR3. The order of the fields is V gene, D gene, J gene, clone size, CDR3 DNA, CDR3 protein. The D gene is left open where the match is weak. Only part of the rows carry a size: once, few, many, or a class if the clone is expanded.

TRBV4-3	NA	TRBJ2-2	NA	TGCGCCAGCAGCCAAGGTTTGGAGCCGAGCATCTCGCTGTTTTTT	CASSQGLEPSISLFF
TRBV30	TRBD1	TRBJ1-1	NA	TGTGTCTGGAGTAAGACAGGGCGTACTGAAGCTTTCTTT	CVWSKTGRTEAFF
TRBV30	NA	TRBJ2-7	NA	TGTGCCTGGAGTAAGGGCCCTAGTCGCTACGAGCAGTACTTC	CAWSKGPSRYEQYF
TRBV4-3	TRBD1	TRBJ1-1	NA	TGCGCCAGCAGCCGACCGGGACAGGGGGCTTTCTTT	CASSRPGQGAFF
TRBV5-5	TRBD1	TRBJ1-2	NA	TGTGCCAGCAGCAGGGACAGGGAAAACTATGGCTACACCTTC	CASSRDRENYGYTF
TRBV23-1	NA	TRBJ2-7	NA	TGCGCCAGCAGTCAATCCGTCCCAGAGGGGTACGAGCAGTACTTC	CASSQSVPEGYEQYF
TRBV6-5	TRBD1	TRBJ2-5	NA	TGTGCCAGCAGTCCCGGGACAGGGGGCCAAGAGACCCAGTACTTC	CASSPGTGGQETQYF
TRBV6-6	TRBD1	TRBJ1-6	NA	TGTGCCAGCAGTTACCCCGGACAGGGGGATAATTCACCCCTCCACTTT	CASSYPGQGDNSPLHF
TRBV27	NA	TRBJ1-5	once	TGTGCCAGCAGTTCGGGTTACAGCAATCAGCCCCAGCATTTT	CASSSGYSNQPQHF
TRBV10-3	NA	TRBJ2-7	NA	TGTGCCATCGGTGGAGGACTCTCCTACGAGCAGTACTTC	CAIGGGLSYEQYF
TRBV19	NA	TRBJ2-6	NA	TGTGCCAGTAGTATATTATATACCTCTGGGGCCAACGTCCTGACTTTC	CASSILYTSGANVLTF
TRBV7-2	NA	TRBJ1-1	NA	TGTGCCAGCAGCATCCGACGGCTAAACACTGAAGCTTTCTTT	CASSIRRLNTEAFF
TRBV28	NA	TRBJ2-7	NA	TGTGCCAGCAGTTTGGGGTCCGCAGGACCGGACGAGCAGTACTTC	CASSLGSAGPDEQYF
TRBV5-4	NA	TRBJ2-6	NA	TGTGCCAGCAGCTTGGCCGGGTCTGGGGCCAACGTCCTGACTTTC	CASSLAGSGANVLTF
TRBV7-8	NA	TRBJ2-3	NA	TGTGCCAGCAGCGCCACCCTACAGGGAGGCACAGATACGCAGTATTTT	CASSATLQGGTDTQYF
TRBV27	NA	TRBJ1-2	NA	TGTGCCAGCAGTGAAACAGATACTAACTATGGCTACACCTTC	CASSETDTNYGYTF
TRBV4-3	TRBD1	TRBJ1-1	NA	TGCGCCAGCAGCCAATACGGGACAGGGGGAACTGAAGCTTTCTTT	CASSQYGTGGTEAFF
TRBV7-9	NA	TRBJ1-2	NA	TGTGCCAGCAGCACTGGACCGACCCTCTTAAACTATGGCTACACCTTC	CASSTGPTLLNYGYTF
TRBV18	NA	TRBJ1-2	few	TGTGCCAGCTCAGCGGACAGTATCTCCTACACCTTC	CASSADSISYTF
TRBV7-9	TRBD1	TRBJ1-1	NA	TGTGCCAGCAGCTTAGTGGGACAGGGGCCTGTGACTGAAGCTTTCTTT	CASSLVGQGPVTEAFF
TRBV6-6	NA	TRBJ1-6	NA	TGTGCCAGCAGCCCGGCAGGGAGCTCCTATAATTCACCCCTCCACTTT	CASSPAGSSYNSPLHF
TRBV5-4	TRBD2	TRBJ2-3	NA	TGTGCCAGCAGCTCGGGACTAGCGGGGTCCTCGGGGGCAGATACGCAGTATTTT	CASSSGLAGSSGADTQYF
TRBV7-2	NA	TRBJ2-7	few	TGTGCCAGCAGCTTGGCAGCGGAGCAGTACTTC	CASSLAAEQYF
TRBV7-8	TRBD1	TRBJ1-2	NA	TGTGCCAGCAGCTTCCACAGGGGTACTAACTATGGCTACACCTTC	CASSFHRGTNYGYTF
TRBV19	NA	TRBJ1-5	few	TGTGCCAGTAGTATCGGTCAGGGAAATCAGCCCCAGCATTTT	CASSIGQGNQPQHF
TRBV5-1	TRBD2	TRBJ2-3	NA	TGCGCCAGCAGCTTGATGACTAGCGGGACCTCCGGGACAGATACGCAGTATTTT	CASSLMTSGTSGTDTQYF
TRBV15	NA	TRBJ2-7	NA	TGTGCCACCAGCAGTGCCGGGAGTAATTTCTACGAGCAGTACTTC	CATSSAGSNFYEQYF
TRBV11-2	TRBD1	TRBJ2-7	NA	TGTGCCAGCAGCGTTCTACTTCCGGGACAGTACCTATTCGAGCAGTACTTC	CASSVLLPGQYLFEQYF
TRBV10-2	TRBD1	TRBJ1-5	NA	TGCGCCAGCACCGGACAGGCGGAACAGCCCCAGCATTTT	CASTGQAEQPQHF
TRBV7-3	NA	TRBJ1-6	NA	TGTGCCAGCAGCTTAACCCTCGGAGGTAACTCACCCCTCCACTTT	CASSLTLGGNSPLHF
TRBV27	NA	TRBJ2-3	NA	TGTGCCAGCAGCCTTTGGGGGGCAGATACGCAGTATTTT	CASSLWGADTQYF
TRBV18	TRBD1	TRBJ1-1	NA	TGTGCCAGCTCACCAGACAGGGGGCCCAGCACTGAAGCTTTCTTT	CASSPDRGPSTEAFF
TRBV5-4	NA	TRBJ2-4	once	TGTGCCAGCAGCCCCTTCCCCCCGGGCAAAAACATTCAGTACTTC	CASSPFPPGKNIQYF
TRBV6-6	NA	TRBJ2-5	once	TGTGCCAGCCACGACATTCCCCGGGAGACCCAGTACTTC	CASHDIPRETQYF
TRBV30	NA	TRBJ2-3	once	TGTGCCTGGAGTGTAGGTACGCCGAGCACAGATACGCAGTATTTT	CAWSVGTPSTDTQYF
TRBV19	NA	TRBJ2-3	NA	TGTGCCAGTAGTCCAACCGCAGGGGGGGATACGCAGTATTTT	CASSPTAGGDTQYF
TRBV10-3	TRBD2	TRBJ2-3	NA	TGTGCCATCAGGGATAGCGGGAGCACAGATACGCAGTATTTT	CAIRDSGSTDTQYF
TRBV7-2	NA	TRBJ1-2	NA	TGTGCCAGCAGCCCGCGCCCCCGGGGAGGAGAGAACTATGGCTACACCTTC	CASSPRPRGGENYGYTF
TRBV19	NA	TRBJ1-5	NA	TGTGCCAGTAGCGATTTGGGAGATTCCCATCAGCCCCAGCATTTT	CASSDLGDSHQPQHF
TRBV7-6	NA	TRBJ2-5	NA	TGTGCCTCTTCAGAGGGGGTATTAAAAGAGACCCAGTACTTC	CASSEGVLKETQYF
TRBV5-6	NA	TRBJ1-1	NA	TGTGCCAGCAGCAACCAAGGAGGGACTGAAGCTTTCTTT	CASSNQGGTEAFF
TRBV6-1	TRBD2	TRBJ2-7	NA	TGTGCCAGCAGTGGACTAGCGGGGGTTTCCTACGAGCAGTACTTC	CASSGLAGVSYEQYF
TRBV5-4	NA	TRBJ1-2	NA	TGTGCCAGCAGCTTCCCAGGGTCGGACTATGGCTACACCTTC	CASSFPGSDYGYTF
TRBV28	NA	TRBJ1-2	NA	TGTGCCAGCAGTCTGACAGGTAGTAATGGCTACACCTTC	CASSLTGSNGYTF
TRBV11-1	NA	TRBJ1-5	NA	TGTGCCAGCAGCGCGGACAGAGATCAGCCCCAGCATTTT	CASSADRDQPQHF